Listed below are T cell receptor beta chains from one sample, sequenced in a study of cytomegalovirus exposure and HLA in healthy donors. Libraries were prepared by immunoSEQ multiplex PCR; TCRdb keeps only in-frame clonotypes and omits some of them. The sample lists under 150,000 clones; around 72% were seen once. The specimen sequenced was PBMCs. Every receptor here comes from a man aged 40-49 years in good health and CMV-seronegative. Both conserved end residues are part of each CDR3. Fields, in order: V gene, clone size, D gene, J gene, CDR3 protein, CDR3 DNA. D genes are given only for firm matches. Clone size is shown for a subset of rows, as once, few, many or a class of expanded clone.

V: TRBV7-9
size: -
D: -
J: TRBJ1-5
CDR3: CASSFGYSSGGNQPQHF
DNA: TGTGCCAGCAGCTTTGGGTATAGTTCAGGGGGCAATCAGCCCCAGCATTTT

V: TRBV30
size: -
D: TRBD1
J: TRBJ1-2
CDR3: CAWTPRGTGGYTF
DNA: TGTGCCTGGACCCCGAGGGGGACAGGGGGCTACACCTTC

V: TRBV28
size: -
D: -
J: TRBJ2-7
CDR3: CASRSGPYEQYF
DNA: TGTGCCAGCAGGTCAGGGCCCTACGAGCAGTACTTC

V: TRBV5-1
size: -
D: TRBD1
J: TRBJ2-7
CDR3: CASSPGGASSYEQYF
DNA: TGCGCCAGCAGCCCAGGGGGTGCTAGCTCCTACGAGCAGTACTTC

V: TRBV7-6
size: -
D: TRBD1
J: TRBJ1-2
CDR3: CASSLVARGLSGYTF
DNA: TGTGCCAGCAGCTTAGTGGCCAGGGGGCTCTCTGGCTACACCTTC

V: TRBV6-6
size: -
D: -
J: TRBJ2-5
CDR3: CASSRWRQETQYF
DNA: TGTGCCAGCAGCAGGTGGCGCCAAGAGACCCAGTACTTC

V: TRBV27
size: -
D: TRBD1
J: TRBJ2-1
CDR3: CASSVDRESYNEQFF
DNA: TGTGCCAGCAGTGTCGACAGGGAGTCCTACAATGAGCAGTTCTTC

V: TRBV5-4
size: once
D: TRBD2
J: TRBJ2-1
CDR3: CASSLPGLAGHNEQFF
DNA: TGTGCCAGCAGCTTACCGGGACTAGCGGGTCACAATGAGCAGTTCTTC

V: TRBV12-5
size: -
D: -
J: TRBJ2-7
CDR3: CASGMGHGYEQYF
DNA: TGTGCTAGTGGTATGGGACACGGCTACGAGCAGTACTTC

V: TRBV9
size: -
D: -
J: TRBJ1-1
CDR3: CASSVGSMNPEAFF
DNA: TGTGCCAGCAGCGTTGGGAGCATGAACCCTGAAGCTTTCTTT

V: TRBV5-8
size: few
D: -
J: TRBJ1-4
CDR3: CASLRGGDDEKLFF
DNA: TGTGCCAGCCTACGAGGAGGGGATGATGAAAAACTGTTTTTT

V: TRBV15
size: -
D: TRBD2
J: TRBJ2-5
CDR3: CATSRGEAGGIGETQYF
DNA: TGTGCCACCAGCAGAGGAGAAGCGGGGGGTATTGGAGAGACCCAGTACTTC

V: TRBV9
size: -
D: -
J: TRBJ1-2
CDR3: CASSGTKNGGYTF
DNA: TGTGCCAGCAGCGGAACTAAGAATGGGGGCTACACCTTC